This TCR beta chain was retrieved from a study of tumor-infiltrating lymphocytes in primary liver carcinoma. With regard to this clonotype: Compared with germline, one end of the junction differs, possibly owing to a read error.

The researchers produced TCR beta cDNA from 500 to 550 ng total RNA with a constant-region primer. Nested multiplex PCR, run for three rounds with slightly modified ARM-PCR, yielded TCR beta libraries. It was with TRBV1-TRBV30 forward primers and a C-beta reverse primer that the first two PCR rounds were run, at about 10 cycles each. TCRdb reprocessed the multiplex PCR reads with MiXCR, giving one entry per CDR3 protein. This table has under 90,000 distinct CDR3 sequences, 65% to 80% appearing once. The roughly 20-34 mg bulk tissue piece was not sorted before simultaneous RNA and DNA extraction. Chronic HBV infection, untreated so far, was present in the patients. Samples came from superior, inferior, lateral poles and tumor centre. The CDR3 is made up of 14 amino acids. Germline CDR1 reads MNHNY; CDR2 reads SVGAGI (reference sequence).

This sequence joins TRBV6-6 and TRBJ2-7, with D possibly matching TRBD2 (5 bases). The TCR originated in a middle-aged man with primary liver carcinoma and hepatitis B virus infection. Sequencing input: liver tumor tissue from sampling region 1. The sample's subset: tumor region T1, superior pole. The CDR3 reads CASSASGVHDEQYF. The CDR3 DNA reads TGTGCCAGCAGTGCTTCCGGGGTACACGATGAGCAGTATTTC.